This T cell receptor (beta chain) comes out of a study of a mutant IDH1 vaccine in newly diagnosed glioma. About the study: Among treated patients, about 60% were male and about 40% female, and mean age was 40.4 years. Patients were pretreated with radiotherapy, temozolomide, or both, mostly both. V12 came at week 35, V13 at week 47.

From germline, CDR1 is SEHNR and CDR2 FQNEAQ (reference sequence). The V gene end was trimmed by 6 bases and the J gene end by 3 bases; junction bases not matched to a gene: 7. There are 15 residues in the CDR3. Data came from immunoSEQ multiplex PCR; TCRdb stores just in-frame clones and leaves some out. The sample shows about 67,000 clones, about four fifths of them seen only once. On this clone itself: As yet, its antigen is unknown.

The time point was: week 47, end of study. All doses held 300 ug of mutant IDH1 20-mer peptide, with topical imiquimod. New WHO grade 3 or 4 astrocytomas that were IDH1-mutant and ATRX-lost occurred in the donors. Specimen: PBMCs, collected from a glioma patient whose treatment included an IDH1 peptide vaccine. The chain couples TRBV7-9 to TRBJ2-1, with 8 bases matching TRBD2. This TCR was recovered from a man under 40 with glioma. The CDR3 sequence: CASSKRTSRYNEQFF. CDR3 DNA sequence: TGTGCCAGCAGTAAAAGGACTAGCCGCTACAATGAGCAGTTCTTC.